These 10 T cell receptor beta chains were sequenced from one sample in a study of T cells in Graves' hyperthyroidism and ophthalmopathy. The investigators amplified TCR beta CDR3 regions from RNA transcripts. First-round RT-PCR with HTBI primers amplified the TCR CDR3 region. In TCRdb, the multiplex PCR reads were re-called with MiXCR into one record per CDR3 protein. The repertoire has about 600,000 distinct CDR3 sequences, about a sixth of them found once; the top ten carry about 3.5%. The specimen sequenced was blood. The receptors were gathered from a woman aged 40 to 50 with Graves' ophthalmopathy.

This clonotype has ten or more counts. The chain carries TRBV6-1 and TRBJ1-5, with 7 bases that match TRBD1. Germline CDR1 MNHNS, CDR2 SASEGT. The ends lost 3 bases at V and 6 bases at J; junction bases unmatched: 8. The CDR3 length is 15 residues. The CDR3 protein is CASSDQRTGPQPQHF. DNA of the CDR3: TGTGCCAGCAGTGACCAGAGGACAGGCCCTCAGCCCCAGCATTTT.

This clonotype occurred many times. The chain combines TRBV28 with TRBJ2-3; possible D gene TRBD1, 5 bases. The germline V gene encodes CDR1 MDHEN and CDR2 SYDVKM. The CDR3 is made up of 14 amino acids. V lost 4 bases to trimming and J lost 0 bases, with 8 bases between them. The DNA for the CDR3 is TGTGCCAGCAGTTCGCAGGGTAGCACAGATACGCAGTATTTT. It codes for CASSSQGSTDTQYF.

The gene calls are TRBV4-2 and TRBJ2-3; D perhaps matches TRBD2 (6 bases). The CDR3 totals 13 residues. From germline, CDR1 is LGHNA and CDR2 YNFKEQ. V dropped 6 bases and J dropped 6 bases, with 13 bases sitting between them. CDR3 DNA sequence: TGTGCCAGCAGACAGCGGGTGGATGATACGCAGTATTTT. Translated: CASRQRVDDTQYF.

The chain combines TRBV7-3 with TRBJ2-7; no clear D. The ends were cut back, 1 base at V and 3 bases at J, with 7 bases in the middle. The CDR3 spans 13 residues. Germline CDR1 reads SGHTA; CDR2 reads FQGTGA. CDR3 DNA: TGTGCCAGCAGCTTAAAAGGGAACTACGAGCAGTACTTC. Residues: CASSLKGNYEQYF.

This clonotype was seen many times. The CDR3: CASNRLSGLNTDTQYF. The CDR3 DNA follows: TGTGCCAGCAATCGGCTCTCGGGGCTAAACACAGATACGCAGTATTTT. J is TRBJ2-3 and V is TRBV2; D tentatively reads TRBD1 or TRBD2 (5 bases each). The V gene lost 7 bases and the J gene lost 2 bases, with 19 bases spanning the gap. The CDR3 has 16 residues. Germline V gives CDR1 SNHLY, CDR2 FYNNEI.

This clonotype was counted ten times or more. V is TRBV6-5 and J is TRBJ2-7; perhaps D is TRBD1 or TRBD2 (5 bases each). Trimming removed 2 bases at V and 5 bases at J, with 16 bases between. Germline values: CDR1 MNHEY, CDR2 SVGAGI. This CDR3 region has 15 residues. In DNA form, the CDR3 reads TGTGCCAGCAGTTACCGGGGTAGCCCCAGGGACGAGCAGTACTTC. Its translation is CASSYRGSPRDEQYF.

This clonotype turned up a few times. This chain's CDR3 is CASSILDYEQYF. CDR3 coding DNA: TGTGCCAGTAGTATTCTAGACTACGAGCAGTACTTC. The rearrangement links TRBV19 to TRBJ2-7; D not certain. This CDR3 has 12 residues. V was trimmed by 3 bases and J by 3 bases, leaving 6 bases between them. CDR1 is LNHDA and CDR2 is SQIVND in the germline V gene (reference sequence).

This chain links TRBV5-1 with TRBJ2-7; no clear D. V shed 1 base and J shed 0 bases, with 11 bases lying between them. Germline V gene lookup returns CDR1 SGHRS and CDR2 YFSETQ. This CDR3 spans 15 amino acids. This CDR3 reads CASSLYPTGSYEQYF. The CDR3 nucleotides are TGCGCCAGCAGCTTGTACCCCACCGGCTCCTACGAGCAGTACTTC.

This clonotype was counted a few times. The chain is built from TRBV7-2 and TRBJ1-5, with 9 positions matching TRBD1. Trimming took 5 bases from V and 7 from J; bases not matched to a gene: 18. CDR1 and CDR2 from the germline V gene are SGHTA and FQGNSA. This CDR3 is 18 amino acids long. The CDR3 nucleotides are TGTGCCAGCAGCGAAAGTATTGGGACAGGGCAAGCCAGACAGCCCCAGCATTTT. Translation gives CASSESIGTGQARQPQHF.

V and J are TRBV20-1 and TRBJ1-1, with D tentatively TRBD1 (6 bases). The V gene's germline CDR1 is DFQATT and CDR2 SNEGSKA (reference sequence). This CDR3 has 14 residues. The CDR3 reads CSYRGGGMNTEAFF. In DNA form, the CDR3 reads TGCAGCTATAGGGGGGGGGGAATGAACACTGAAGCTTTCTTT.